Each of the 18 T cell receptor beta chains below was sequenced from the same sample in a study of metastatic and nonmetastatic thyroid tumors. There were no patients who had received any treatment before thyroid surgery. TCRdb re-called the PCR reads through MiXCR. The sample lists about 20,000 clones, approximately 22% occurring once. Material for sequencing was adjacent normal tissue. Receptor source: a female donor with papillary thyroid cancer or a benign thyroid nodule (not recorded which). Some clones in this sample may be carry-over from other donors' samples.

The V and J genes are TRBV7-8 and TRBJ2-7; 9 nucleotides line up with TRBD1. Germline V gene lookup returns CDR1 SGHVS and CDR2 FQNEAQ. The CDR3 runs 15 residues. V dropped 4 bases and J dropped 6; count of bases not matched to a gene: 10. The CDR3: CASSSSPGQGVEQYF. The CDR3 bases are TGTGCCAGCAGCTCGAGTCCGGGACAGGGTGTCGAGCAGTACTTC.

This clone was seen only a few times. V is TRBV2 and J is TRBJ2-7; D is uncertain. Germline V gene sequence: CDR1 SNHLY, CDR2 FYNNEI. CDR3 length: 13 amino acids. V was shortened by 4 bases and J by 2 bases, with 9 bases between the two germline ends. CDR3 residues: CASSAGRTYEQYF. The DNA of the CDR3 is TGTGCCAGCAGTGCTGGTAGAACCTACGAGCAGTACTTC. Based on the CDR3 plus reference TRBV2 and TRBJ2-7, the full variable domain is EPEVTQTPSHQVTQMGQEVILRCVPISNHLYFYWYRQILGQKVEFLVSFYNNEISEKSEIFDDQFSVERPDGSNFTLKIRSTKLEDSAMYFCASSAGRTYEQYFGPGTRLTVT.

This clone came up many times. The CDR3 DNA follows: TGTGCCAGCAGCCAGTACCGGGACGGAGAGACCCAGTACTTC. This codes for CASSQYRDGETQYF. The gene calls are TRBV14 and TRBJ2-5; D might be TRBD1 or TRBD2, each matching 5 bases. V lost 3 bases, J lost 4 bases, and 12 bases lay in between. Germline V gene sequence: CDR1 SGHDN, CDR2 FVKESK. CDR3 length equals 14 residues. Full variable domain (missing parts from reference TRBV14 and TRBJ2-5): EAGVTQFPSHSVIEKGQTVTLRCDPISGHDNLYWYRRVMGKEIKFLLHFVKESKQDESGMPNNRFLAERTGGTYSTLKVQPAELEDSGVYFCASSQYRDGETQYFGPGTRLLVL.

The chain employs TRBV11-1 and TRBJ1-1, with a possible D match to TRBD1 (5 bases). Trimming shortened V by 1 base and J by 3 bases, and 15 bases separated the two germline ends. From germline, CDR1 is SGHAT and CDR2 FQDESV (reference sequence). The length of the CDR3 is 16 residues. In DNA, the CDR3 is TGTGCCAGCAGCTTAGGGGGCGGACGGCGGGACACTGAAGCTTTCTTT. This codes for CASSLGGGRRDTEAFF.

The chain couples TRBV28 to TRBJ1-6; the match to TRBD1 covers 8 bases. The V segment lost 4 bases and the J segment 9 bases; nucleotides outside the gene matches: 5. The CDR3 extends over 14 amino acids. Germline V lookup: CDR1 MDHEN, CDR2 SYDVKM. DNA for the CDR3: TGTGCCAGCAGTTCGGGACAGGTGGTTTCACCCCTCCACTTT. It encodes CASSSGQVVSPLHF.

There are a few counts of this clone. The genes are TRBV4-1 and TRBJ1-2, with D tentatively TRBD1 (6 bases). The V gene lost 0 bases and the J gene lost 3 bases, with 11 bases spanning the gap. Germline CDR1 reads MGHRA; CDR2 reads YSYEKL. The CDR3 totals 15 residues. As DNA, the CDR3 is TGCGCCAGCAGCCAAGAAATGGGGGCGGACTATGGCTACACCTTC. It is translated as CASSQEMGADYGYTF.

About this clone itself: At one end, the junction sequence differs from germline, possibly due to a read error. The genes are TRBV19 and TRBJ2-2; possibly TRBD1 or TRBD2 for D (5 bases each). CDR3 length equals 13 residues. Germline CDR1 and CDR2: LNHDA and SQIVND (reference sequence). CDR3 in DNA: TGTGCCAGTAGCCTTCCGAGGGACGGGGAGCCGTTTTTT. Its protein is CASSLPRDGEPFF. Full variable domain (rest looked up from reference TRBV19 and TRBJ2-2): DGGITQSPKYLFRKEGQNVTLSCEQNLNHDAMYWYRQDPGQGLRLIYYSQIVNDFQKGDIAEGYSVSREKKESFPLTVTSAQKNPTAFYLCASSLPRDGEPFFGEGSRLTVL.

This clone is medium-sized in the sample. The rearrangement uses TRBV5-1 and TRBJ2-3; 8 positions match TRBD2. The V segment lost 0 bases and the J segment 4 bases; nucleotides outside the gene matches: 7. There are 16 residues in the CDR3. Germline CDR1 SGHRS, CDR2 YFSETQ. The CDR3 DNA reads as TGCGCCAGCAGCTTGGAGGCGCGGGAGGTCCCAGATACGCAGTATTTT. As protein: CASSLEAREVPDTQYF.

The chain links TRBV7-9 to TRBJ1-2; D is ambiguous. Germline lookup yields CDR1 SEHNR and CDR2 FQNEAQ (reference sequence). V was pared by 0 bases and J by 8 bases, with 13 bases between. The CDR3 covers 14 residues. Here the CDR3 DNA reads TGTGCCAGCAGCTTAGCGGGCTCGGCGGCCGGCTACACCTTC. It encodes CASSLAGSAAGYTF. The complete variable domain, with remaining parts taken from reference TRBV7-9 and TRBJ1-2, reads DTGVSQNPRHKITKRGQNVTFRCDPISEHNRLYWYRQTLGQGPEFLTYFQNEAQLEKSRLLSDRFSAERPKGSFSTLEIQRTEQGDSAMYLCASSLAGSAAGYTFGSGTRLTVV.

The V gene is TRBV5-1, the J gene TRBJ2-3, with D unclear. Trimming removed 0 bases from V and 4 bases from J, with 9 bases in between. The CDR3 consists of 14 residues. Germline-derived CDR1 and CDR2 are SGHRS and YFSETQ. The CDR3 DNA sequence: TGCGCCAGCAGCTTGGCGGTGGCTGCAGATACGCAGTATTTT. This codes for CASSLAVAADTQYF.

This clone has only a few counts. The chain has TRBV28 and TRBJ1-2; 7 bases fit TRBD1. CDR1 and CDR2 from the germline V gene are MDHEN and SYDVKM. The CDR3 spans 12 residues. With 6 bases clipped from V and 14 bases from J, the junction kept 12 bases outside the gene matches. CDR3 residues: CASRAGTEDLTF. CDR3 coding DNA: TGTGCCAGCAGAGCCGGGACAGAGGACTTAACCTTC.

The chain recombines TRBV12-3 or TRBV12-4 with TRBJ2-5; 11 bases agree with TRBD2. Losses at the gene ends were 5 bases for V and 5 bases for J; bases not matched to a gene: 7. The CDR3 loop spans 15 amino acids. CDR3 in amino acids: CASSNSLAGGETQYF. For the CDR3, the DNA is TGTGCCAGCAGTAACTCTTTAGCGGGAGGGGAGACCCAGTACTTC.

CDR3 nucleotide sequence: TGTGCCAGCAGCCCTCCACAGGGTGGGGCGCTGTTCTTT. Translation gives CASSPPQGGALFF. This rearrangement joins TRBV28 to TRBJ1-1; tentative D call: TRBD1 (6 bases). The CDR3 covers 13 residues. Trimming cost V 6 bases and J 14 bases, with 22 bases left between them. From germline, CDR1 is MDHEN and CDR2 SYDVKM.

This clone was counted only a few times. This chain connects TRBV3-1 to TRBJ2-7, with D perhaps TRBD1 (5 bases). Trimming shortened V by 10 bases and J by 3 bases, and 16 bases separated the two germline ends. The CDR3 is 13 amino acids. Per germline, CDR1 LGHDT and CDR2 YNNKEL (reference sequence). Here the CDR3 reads CATAGAPRYEQYF. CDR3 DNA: TGTGCCACAGCTGGGGCACCCCGCTACGAGCAGTACTTC.

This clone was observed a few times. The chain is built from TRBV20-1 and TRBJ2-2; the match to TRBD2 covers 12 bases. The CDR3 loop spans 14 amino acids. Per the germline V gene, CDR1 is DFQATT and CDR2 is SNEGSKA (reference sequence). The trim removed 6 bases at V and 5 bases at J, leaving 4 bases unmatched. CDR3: CSAQTSGRTGELFF. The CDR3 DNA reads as TGCAGTGCCCAGACTAGCGGGAGAACCGGGGAGCTGTTTTTT.

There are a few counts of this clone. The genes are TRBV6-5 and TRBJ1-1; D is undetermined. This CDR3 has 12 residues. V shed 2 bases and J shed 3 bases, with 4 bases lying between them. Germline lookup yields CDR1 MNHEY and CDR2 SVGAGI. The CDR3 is CASSYVDTEAFF. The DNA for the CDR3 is TGTGCCAGCAGTTACGTGGACACTGAAGCTTTCTTT.

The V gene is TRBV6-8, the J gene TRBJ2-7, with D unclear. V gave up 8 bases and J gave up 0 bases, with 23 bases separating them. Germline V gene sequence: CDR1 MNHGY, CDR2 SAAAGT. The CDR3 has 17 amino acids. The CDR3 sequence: CASPRTPGQTYSYEQYF. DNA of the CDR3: TGTGCCAGCCCCAGGACCCCTGGGCAGACGTACTCCTACGAGCAGTACTTC.

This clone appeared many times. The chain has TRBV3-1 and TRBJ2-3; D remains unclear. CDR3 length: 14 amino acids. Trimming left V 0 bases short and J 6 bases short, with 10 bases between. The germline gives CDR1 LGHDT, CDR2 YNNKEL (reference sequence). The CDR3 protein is CASSQDSWGDTQYF. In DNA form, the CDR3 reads TGTGCCAGCAGCCAAGACTCTTGGGGTGATACGCAGTATTTT.